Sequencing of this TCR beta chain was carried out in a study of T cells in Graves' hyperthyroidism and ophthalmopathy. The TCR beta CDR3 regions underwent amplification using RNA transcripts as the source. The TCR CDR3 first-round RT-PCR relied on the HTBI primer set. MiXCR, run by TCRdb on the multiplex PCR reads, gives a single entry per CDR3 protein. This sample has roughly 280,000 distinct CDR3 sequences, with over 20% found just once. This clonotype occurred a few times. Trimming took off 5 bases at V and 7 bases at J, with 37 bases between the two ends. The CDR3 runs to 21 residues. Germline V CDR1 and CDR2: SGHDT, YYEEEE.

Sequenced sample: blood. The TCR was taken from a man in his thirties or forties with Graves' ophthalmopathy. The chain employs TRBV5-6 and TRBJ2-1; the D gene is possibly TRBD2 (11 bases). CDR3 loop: CASRFYTGTGVAGGPRNEQFF. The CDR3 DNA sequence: TGTGCCAGCAGGTTTTATACAGGGACAGGGGTAGCGGGAGGGCCCCGAAATGAGCAGTTCTTC.